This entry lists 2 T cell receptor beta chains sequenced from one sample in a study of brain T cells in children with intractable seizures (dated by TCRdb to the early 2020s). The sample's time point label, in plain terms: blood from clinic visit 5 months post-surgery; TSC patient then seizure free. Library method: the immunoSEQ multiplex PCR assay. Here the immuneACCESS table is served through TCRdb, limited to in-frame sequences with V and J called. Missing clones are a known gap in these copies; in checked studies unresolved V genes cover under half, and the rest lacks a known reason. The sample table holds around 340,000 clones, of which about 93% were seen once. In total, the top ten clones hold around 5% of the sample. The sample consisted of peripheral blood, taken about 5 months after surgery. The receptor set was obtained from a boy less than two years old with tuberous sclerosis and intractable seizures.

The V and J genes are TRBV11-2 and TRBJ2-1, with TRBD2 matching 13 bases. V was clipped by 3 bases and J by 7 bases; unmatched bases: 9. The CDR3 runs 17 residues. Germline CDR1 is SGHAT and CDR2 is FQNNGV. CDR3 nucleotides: TGTGCCAGCAGCTTTTTGGCGGGACTAGCGGGAACGAATGAGCAGTTCTTC. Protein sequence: CASSFLAGLAGTNEQFF.

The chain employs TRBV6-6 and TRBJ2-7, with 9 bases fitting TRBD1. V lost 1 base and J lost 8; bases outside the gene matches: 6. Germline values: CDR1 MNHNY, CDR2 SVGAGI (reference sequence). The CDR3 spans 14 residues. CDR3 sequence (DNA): TGTGCCAGCAGTTACTACCAGGACAGGGGCCAGCAGTACTTC. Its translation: CASSYYQDRGQQYF.